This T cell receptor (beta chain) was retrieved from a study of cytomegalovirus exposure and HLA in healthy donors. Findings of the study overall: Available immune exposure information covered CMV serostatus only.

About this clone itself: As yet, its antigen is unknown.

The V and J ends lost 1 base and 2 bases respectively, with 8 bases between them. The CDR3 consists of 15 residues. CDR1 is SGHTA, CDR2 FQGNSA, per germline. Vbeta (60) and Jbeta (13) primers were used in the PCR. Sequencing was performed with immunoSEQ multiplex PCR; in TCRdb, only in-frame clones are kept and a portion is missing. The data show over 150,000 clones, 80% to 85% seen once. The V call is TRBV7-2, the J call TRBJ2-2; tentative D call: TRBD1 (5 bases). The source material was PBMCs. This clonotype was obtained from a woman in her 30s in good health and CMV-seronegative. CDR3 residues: CASSLGRGNTGELFF. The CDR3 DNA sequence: TGTGCCAGCAGCTTAGGAAGGGGAAACACCGGGGAGCTGTTTTTT. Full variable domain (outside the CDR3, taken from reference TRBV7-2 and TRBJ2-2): GAGVSQSPSNKVTEKGKDVELRCDPISGHTALYWYRQSLGQGLEFLIYFQGNSAPDKSGLPSDRFSAERTGGSVSTLTIQRTQQEDSAVYLCASSLGRGNTGELFFGEGSRLTVL.